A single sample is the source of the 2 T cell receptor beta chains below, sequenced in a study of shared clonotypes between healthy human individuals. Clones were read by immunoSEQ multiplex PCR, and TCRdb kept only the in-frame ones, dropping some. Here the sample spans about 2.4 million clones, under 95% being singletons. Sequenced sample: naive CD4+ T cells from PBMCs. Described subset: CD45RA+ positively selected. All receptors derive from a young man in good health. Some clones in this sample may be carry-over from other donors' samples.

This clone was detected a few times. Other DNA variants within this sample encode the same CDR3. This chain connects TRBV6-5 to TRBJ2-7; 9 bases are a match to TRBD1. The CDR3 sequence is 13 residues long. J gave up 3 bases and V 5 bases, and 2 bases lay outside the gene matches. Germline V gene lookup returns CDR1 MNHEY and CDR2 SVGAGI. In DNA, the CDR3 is TGTGCCAGCAGTCGACAGGGGGTCTACGAGCAGTACTTC. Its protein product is CASSRQGVYEQYF.

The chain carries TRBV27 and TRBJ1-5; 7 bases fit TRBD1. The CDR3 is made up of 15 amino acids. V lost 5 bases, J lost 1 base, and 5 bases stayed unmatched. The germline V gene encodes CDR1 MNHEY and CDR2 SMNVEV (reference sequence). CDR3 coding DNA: TGTGCCAGCAGTACCCAGGGACAGAGCAATCAGCCCCAGCATTTT. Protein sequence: CASSTQGQSNQPQHF.